Following are 22 T cell receptor beta chains from one sample sequenced in a study of blood T cell repertoires in COVID-19. Data came from immunoSEQ multiplex PCR; TCRdb stores just in-frame clones and leaves some out. The data hold approximately 130,000 clones, with roughly four fifths observed a single time. Specimen: PBMCs or T cells enriched from blood (not recorded which). Source of these receptors: a man younger than 40 who had recovered from COVID-19.

V gene TRBV11-2 combines with J gene TRBJ2-3; D call uncertain. Germline CDR1 reads SGHAT; CDR2 reads FQNNGV. This CDR3 is built from 15 residues. Trimming removed 1 base at V and 3 bases at J, with 11 bases between. This CDR3 reads CASSLGQEWTDTQYF. CDR3 nucleotides: TGTGCCAGCAGCTTAGGTCAGGAATGGACAGATACGCAGTATTTT.

J is TRBJ2-1 and V is TRBV5-1; 10 bases line up with TRBD1. Losses at the gene ends were 5 bases for V and 8 bases for J; bases not matched to a gene: 13. The CDR3 has 16 amino acids. Germline CDR1 reads SGHRS; CDR2 reads YFSETQ. CDR3 coding DNA: TGCGCCAGCAGATTTGGGGCGGGACAGGGGAGGGATGAGCAGTTCTTC. Amino acid sequence: CASRFGAGQGRDEQFF. Full variable domain (remainder filled in from reference TRBV5-1 and TRBJ2-1): KAGVTQTPRYLIKTRGQQVTLSCSPISGHRSVSWYQQTPGQGLQFLFEYFSETQRNKGNFPGRFSGRQFSNSRSEMNVSTLELGDSALYLCASRFGAGQGRDEQFFGPGTRLTVL.

The rearrangement joins TRBV27 to TRBJ1-2; TRBD1 aligns across 11 bases. Trimming took 8 bases from V and 4 from J; bases not matched to a gene: 3. The CDR3 totals 13 residues. CDR1 is MNHEY, CDR2 SMNVEV, per germline (reference sequence). CDR3 sequence (DNA): TGTGCCAGCGCAGGACAGGGGGCCTATGGCTACACCTTC. Translation: CASAGQGAYGYTF.

The V call is TRBV29-1, the J call TRBJ1-5; 11 bases are a match to TRBD1. Per the germline V gene, CDR1 is SQVTM and CDR2 is ANQGSEA. The CDR3 consists of 12 residues. The J segment lost 6 bases and the V segment lost 7 bases, leaving 2 bases of the junction unmatched. CDR3 loop: CSAGQGAQPQHF. CDR3 DNA sequence: TGCAGCGCCGGACAGGGGGCTCAGCCCCAGCATTTT.

This clone was detected a few times. The CDR3 coding sequence is TGTGCCAGCAGCTTAGAGAACAGGTTGAACACTGAAGCTTTCTTT. It encodes CASSLENRLNTEAFF. The chain couples TRBV7-6 to TRBJ1-1, with D maybe TRBD1 (5 bases). This CDR3 has 15 residues. Trimming stripped 1 base from V and 0 bases from J, with 9 bases between. Germline lookup yields CDR1 SGHVS and CDR2 FNYEAQ.

The V and J genes are TRBV6-5 and TRBJ2-7; D is unresolved. V lost 7 bases and J 0 bases, leaving 13 bases between the germline ends. The CDR3 consists of 14 residues. Germline values: CDR1 MNHEY, CDR2 SVGAGI. The CDR3 spells CASNRDGFSYEQYF. DNA for the CDR3: TGTGCCAGCAATCGAGACGGGTTCTCCTACGAGCAGTACTTC.

The V and J genes are TRBV7-9 and TRBJ2-7, with D possibly being TRBD1 (6 bases). The V and J ends lost 5 bases and 1 base respectively, with 12 bases between them. CDR3 size: 14 residues. Germline V CDR1 and CDR2: SEHNR, FQNEAQ (reference sequence). The CDR3 DNA is TGTGCCAGCAGCGCCAGGGGAAGGTCCTACGAGCAGTACGTC. This sequence encodes CASSARGRSYEQYV.

The rearrangement joins TRBV9 to TRBJ1-2; tentatively, D is TRBD1 (5 bases). Deletions cut 5 bases from V and 8 bases from J, with 22 bases between. Germline values: CDR1 SGDLS, CDR2 YYNGEE. The CDR3 totals 15 residues. The CDR3 here is CASRGWAEGPWGYTF. CDR3 sequence (DNA): TGTGCCAGCAGGGGGTGGGCGGAGGGGCCATGGGGCTACACCTTC. Based on the CDR3 plus reference TRBV9 and TRBJ1-2, the full variable domain is DSGVTQTPKHLITATGQRVTLRCSPRSGDLSVYWYQQSLDQGLQFLIQYYNGEERAKGNILERFSAQQFPDLHSELNLSSLELGDSALYFCASRGWAEGPWGYTFGSGTRLTVV.

The CDR3 DNA reads TGCGCCAGCCAGACTAGCGGGACCTACAATGAGCAGTTCTTC. Its translation: CASQTSGTYNEQFF. The chain recombines TRBV5-1 with TRBJ2-1; 11 bases line up with TRBD2. The V segment lost 7 bases and the J segment 2 bases; nucleotides outside the gene matches: 2. Germline CDR1 SGHRS, CDR2 YFSETQ. The CDR3 sequence is 14 residues long.

The chain carries TRBV19 and TRBJ1-1; the match to TRBD1 covers 8 bases. V lost 1 base, J lost 5 bases, and 6 bases stayed unmatched. The germline gives CDR1 LNHDA, CDR2 SQIVND (reference sequence). CDR3 length: 15 amino acids. CDR3 residues: CASSIVGQGETEAFF. As DNA, the CDR3 is TGTGCCAGTAGTATAGTCGGACAGGGTGAGACTGAAGCTTTCTTT.

The J gene is TRBJ2-1, the V gene TRBV27; D gene ambiguous. The CDR3 has 15 amino acids. CDR1 and CDR2 (germline): MNHEY, SMNVEV (reference sequence). V lost 5 bases to trimming and J lost 2 bases, with 13 bases between them. The CDR3 coding sequence is TGTGCCAGCAGTGTGGTTTCGAGGCCCTACAATGAGCAGTTCTTC. This encodes CASSVVSRPYNEQFF.

The V call is TRBV14, the J call TRBJ2-4, with TRBD1 as a possible D gene (6 bases). Germline V lookup: CDR1 SGHDN, CDR2 FVKESK. The CDR3 spans 14 residues. V was clipped by 3 bases and J by 3 bases, with 9 bases between them. CDR3 loop: CASSQGAGKNIQYF. The DNA for the CDR3 is TGTGCCAGCAGCCAGGGGGCCGGCAAAAACATTCAGTACTTC.

A single count supports this clone. The chain links TRBV6-5 to TRBJ2-7, with a tentative D call TRBD1 (6 bases). Germline V gene sequence: CDR1 MNHEY, CDR2 SVGAGI. Trimming cost V 4 bases and J 3 bases, with 16 bases left between them. The CDR3 has 15 amino acids. CDR3 DNA: TGTGCCAGCAGTTCGTATTCCAGGGGTTACTACGAGCAGTACTTC. Protein product: CASSSYSRGYYEQYF.

This clone was seen a few times. This CDR3 is CASSADPGQASYEQYV. Here the CDR3 DNA reads TGTGCCAGCAGTGCCGATCCGGGACAGGCATCCTACGAGCAGTACGTC. This sequence joins TRBV27 and TRBJ2-7; 8 bases are shared with TRBD1. The CDR3 loop spans 16 amino acids. Unmatched junction bases numbered 10, after V lost 5 bases and J lost 1 base. Germline CDR1 reads MNHEY; CDR2 reads SMNVEV (reference sequence).

This clone occurred once. This rearrangement joins TRBV29-1 to TRBJ1-5; D uncertain. With 8 bases removed from V and 5 bases from J, the gap between germline ends came to 4 bases. Germline lookup yields CDR1 SQVTM and CDR2 ANQGSEA. This CDR3 is built from 9 residues. This CDR3 reads CSTDQPQHF. The CDR3 DNA follows: TGCAGCACTGATCAGCCCCAGCATTTT.

J is TRBJ2-5 and V is TRBV28; D possibly corresponds to TRBD1 (5 bases). Trimming stripped 3 bases from V and 2 bases from J, with 7 bases between. The CDR3 consists of 13 residues. Per germline, CDR1 MDHEN and CDR2 SYDVKM. CDR3 region: CASSFPGQETQYF. The CDR3 DNA follows: TGTGCCAGCAGTTTCCCAGGGCAAGAGACCCAGTACTTC.

V gene TRBV19 combines with J gene TRBJ2-5, with D tentatively TRBD2 (5 bases). Germline V lookup: CDR1 LNHDA, CDR2 SQIVND (reference sequence). This CDR3 has 16 residues. V was shortened by 2 bases and J by 2 bases, with 15 bases between the two germline ends. CDR3 residues: CASSISRGPIQETQYF. The DNA for the CDR3 is TGTGCCAGTAGTATAAGCCGCGGGCCCATTCAAGAGACCCAGTACTTC.

The chain carries TRBV3-1 (or the pseudogene TRBV3-2) and TRBJ1-2; D might be TRBD1 (6 bases). Germline V gene sequence: CDR1 LGHDT, CDR2 YNNKEL (reference sequence). Trimming left V 8 bases short and J 4 bases short, with 26 bases between. This CDR3 comprises 17 residues. CDR3 DNA sequence: TGTGCCAGCTCCCATTTCAGCCCGGGGACAACTTTCTATGGCTACACCTTC. Translation gives CASSHFSPGTTFYGYTF.

This clone was seen just once. The V and J genes are TRBV7-8 and TRBJ1-3; D is unresolved. Per germline, CDR1 SGHVS and CDR2 FQNEAQ. Between the trimmed V and J ends, which lost 4 bases and 0 bases, there was a span of 13 bases. The CDR3 runs 16 residues. The CDR3, as DNA: TGTGCCAGCAGCTCCCCCGGGGTCCCCTCTGGAAACACCATATATTTT. It yields the protein CASSSPGVPSGNTIYF.

V usage is TRBV3-1 (or the pseudogene TRBV3-2) and J usage is TRBJ2-7; D gene ambiguous. Germline V lookup: CDR1 LGHDT, CDR2 YNNKEL (reference sequence). Trimming took off 6 bases at V and 4 bases at J, with 10 bases between the two ends. The CDR3 spans 12 residues. As DNA, the CDR3 is TGTGCCAGCAGAGACGGGTCTTACGAGCAGTACTTC. Encoded protein: CASRDGSYEQYF.

The gene calls are TRBV18 and TRBJ2-6, with 10 nucleotides matching TRBD1. Unmatched junction bases numbered 7, after V lost 6 bases and J lost 2 bases. This CDR3 comprises 17 residues. CDR1 KGHSH and CDR2 LQKENI come from the germline V gene. CDR3 DNA sequence: TGTGCCAGCTCTCCAGGACAGGGGGAAGCTGGGGCCAACGTCCTGACTTTC. As protein: CASSPGQGEAGANVLTF.

The chain joins TRBV19 to TRBJ1-4, with 9 nucleotides matching TRBD1. J gave up 7 bases and V 5 bases, and 5 bases lay outside the gene matches. The germline V gene encodes CDR1 LNHDA and CDR2 SQIVND (reference sequence). The CDR3 is 14 amino acids. The chain's CDR3 is CASSQTGGGEKLFF. DNA of the CDR3: TGTGCCAGTAGTCAAACAGGGGGCGGTGAAAAACTGTTTTTT. Based on the CDR3 plus reference TRBV19 and TRBJ1-4, the full variable domain is DGGITQSPKYLFRKEGQNVTLSCEQNLNHDAMYWYRQDPGQGLRLIYYSQIVNDFQKGDIAEGYSVSREKKESFPLTVTSAQKNPTAFYLCASSQTGGGEKLFFGSGTQLSVL.